The rows below give T cell receptor beta chains drawn from one sample of a study of blood T cell repertoires in COVID-19. Clones were read by immunoSEQ multiplex PCR, and TCRdb kept only the in-frame ones, dropping some. Of roughly 63,000 clones listed, roughly 71% are singletons. The sample was peripheral blood. The receptor set was obtained from a woman older than 75 with acute or convalescent COVID-19. Each CDR3 is given with its conserved first and last residue. A D gene is named only where the DNA matches it firmly. A clone size is listed for some rows: how often the clone was seen (once, few, many), or a class if it is expanded.

v_call	cdr3_length	clone_size	j_call	d_call	cdr3_nt	cdr3_aa
TRBV5-1	18	.	TRBJ2-3	TRBD2	TGCGCCAGCAGCCCGAGGACTAGCGGGAGGGCAAATGGGGATACGCAGTATTTT	CASSPRTSGRANGDTQYF
TRBV7-2	13	.	TRBJ2-3	.	TGTGCCAGCAGCTCCCCCTTTTTAGATACGCAGTATTTT	CASSSPFLDTQYF
TRBV7-9	15	few	TRBJ1-4	.	TGTGCCAGCAGCTTAAGGTCGGAAGGGGGTGAAAAACTGTTTTTT	CASSLRSEGGEKLFF
TRBV29-1	14	.	TRBJ1-1	.	TGCAGCGCCCAGCCTGGGCAAAGAGGGACTGAAGCTTTCTTT	CSAQPGQRGTEAFF
TRBV7-9	13	.	TRBJ1-1	TRBD1	TGTGCCAGCAGTCCGACAGGGACCACTGAAGCTTTCTTT	CASSPTGTTEAFF
TRBV28	15	.	TRBJ2-7	TRBD1	TGTGCCAGCAGTCCTCCCGGACAGGAGGTTTTGGGGCAGTACTTC	CASSPPGQEVLGQYF
TRBV6-5	14	.	TRBJ1-2	TRBD1	TGTGCCAGCAGTTTGACGACAGGGGAAAGCGGCTACACCTTC	CASSLTTGESGYTF
TRBV15	13	.	TRBJ2-3	.	TGTGCCACCAGCAGAGATTTAATGGATACGCAGTATTTT	CATSRDLMDTQYF
TRBV5-6	14	.	TRBJ2-1	.	TGTGCCAGCAGCACCGGACTCGGACTCAATGAGCAGTTCTTC	CASSTGLGLNEQFF
TRBV7-2	17	.	TRBJ2-2	TRBD2	TGTGCCAGCAGCTTAGTGTCCAGCGGGAGTCGGGCCGGGGAGCTGTTTTTT	CASSLVSSGSRAGELFF
TRBV7-8	18	.	TRBJ2-3	.	TGTGCCAGCAGCTTACCAGAAAAAGAGCGGAGCCGCACAGATACGCAGTATTTT	CASSLPEKERSRTDTQYF
TRBV19	16	.	TRBJ2-2	TRBD2	TGTGCCAGTACCCGGACCCTAGCGGGACCAGCCGGGGAGCTGTTTTTT	CASTRTLAGPAGELFF
TRBV4-3	20	.	TRBJ2-5	TRBD2	TGCGCCAGCAGCCGCCGGGAAGGGGAAAGTGCGGGAGGGCCGGGGGAGACCCAGTACTTC	CASSRREGESAGGPGETQYF
TRBV11-3	16	.	TRBJ2-3	TRBD2	TGTGCCAGCAGTGCGGGACTAGCGGGAGCTCCAGATACGCAGTATTTT	CASSAGLAGAPDTQYF
TRBV23-1	16	once	TRBJ1-3	TRBD1	TGCGCCAGCAGTCAATCAGGGACAGGGGGCGGTTACACCATATATTTT	CASSQSGTGGGYTIYF
TRBV2	16	.	TRBJ2-1	TRBD2	TGTGCCAGCAGTTTATCCGGGACTAGCGGGAGGAATGAGCAGTTCTTC	CASSLSGTSGRNEQFF
TRBV4-1	19	few	TRBJ2-7	TRBD2	TGCGCCAGCAGCCAAGAAAAGGGACTAGCGGGAGGGCTAACCGACGAGCAGTACTTC	CASSQEKGLAGGLTDEQYF
TRBV27	19	.	TRBJ2-1	.	TGTGCCAGCAGCCTTAGCCCCCTCTTCCCCGAGTTATTCTACAATGAGCAGTTCTTC	CASSLSPLFPELFYNEQFF
TRBV27	14	few	TRBJ1-2	.	TGTGCCAGCAGTCGGAACAGCCTGAACTATGGCTACACCTTC	CASSRNSLNYGYTF
TRBV5-5	14	.	TRBJ1-2	TRBD1	TGTGCCAGCAGCTTGGCAGGGGGCATCTATGGCTACACCTTC	CASSLAGGIYGYTF
TRBV19	13	.	TRBJ2-2	.	TGTGCCAGTAGTAGGGGGCGCCCCGGGGAGCTGTTTTTT	CASSRGRPGELFF
TRBV28	13	once	TRBJ1-2	.	TGTGCCAGCAGCCCGGGGGGAATGTATGGCTACACCTTC	CASSPGGMYGYTF
TRBV10-3	16	.	TRBJ1-2	TRBD1	TGTGCCATCAGTGACGGCAGAGGACAGGGTAGCGATGGCTACACCTTC	CAISDGRGQGSDGYTF
TRBV20-1	16	once	TRBJ2-3	TRBD1	TGCAGTGCTAGTTTAGGCTCGGACAGGGGTTCAGATACGCAGTATTTT	CSASLGSDRGSDTQYF
TRBV18	14	.	TRBJ2-7	TRBD2	TGTGCCAGCTCCCTGGGACTAGCGGACTACGAGCAGTACTTC	CASSLGLADYEQYF
TRBV9	15	.	TRBJ2-7	.	TGTGCCAGCAGCGTAGATCTAGCGTTAGGCAACGAGCAGTACTTC	CASSVDLALGNEQYF
TRBV6-5	16	.	TRBJ2-1	TRBD1	TGTGCCAGCAGTTACCAATTATCGACAGGGGGGAATGAGCAGTTCTTC	CASSYQLSTGGNEQFF
TRBV4-3	18	.	TRBJ1-4	.	TGCGCCAGCAGCCAAGATCTCGTCCGTCAGGGGACTAATGAAAAACTGTTTTTT	CASSQDLVRQGTNEKLFF
TRBV18	16	once	TRBJ1-1	.	TGTGCCAGCTCACCACCGGTCTCAGGGCTGAGTACTGAAGCTTTCTTT	CASSPPVSGLSTEAFF
TRBV5-1	16	.	TRBJ2-2	TRBD2	TGCGCCAGCAGCCTAAGCGGGAGGGCCGGGTCCGGGGAGCTGTTTTTT	CASSLSGRAGSGELFF
TRBV7-9	15	.	TRBJ2-3	.	TGTGCCAGCAGCCACCACGACTGGAGCACAGATACGCAGTATTTT	CASSHHDWSTDTQYF
TRBV5-4	17	.	TRBJ2-4	TRBD2	TGTGCCAGCAGCTTACGACTAGCGGGAGGTTTTGGGAACATTCAGTACTTC	CASSLRLAGGFGNIQYF
TRBV6-5	13	.	TRBJ1-2	TRBD1	TGTGCCAGCAACGGCAACAGGGGTAGTGGCTACACCTTC	CASNGNRGSGYTF
TRBV7-2	16	.	TRBJ2-2	.	TGTGCCAGCAGCTTTGGGGCACAGATTTGGTCAGGGGAGCTGTTTTTT	CASSFGAQIWSGELFF
TRBV5-1	14	.	TRBJ1-1	TRBD1	TGCGCCAGCAGCCAGGGAAACAGGGGCTCTGAAGCTTTCTTT	CASSQGNRGSEAFF
TRBV6-5	13	.	TRBJ2-5	TRBD1	TGTGCCAGCAGAGATACAGGGGTGGAGACCCAGTACTTC	CASRDTGVETQYF
TRBV11-3	12	.	TRBJ1-3	.	TGTGCCAGCGGCAGGGAAACTGGCACCATATATTTT	CASGRETGTIYF
TRBV10-1	15	.	TRBJ2-7	TRBD2	TGCGCCAGCAGTGGTCAACTAGCGGGTGTGGGGGAGCAGTACTTC	CASSGQLAGVGEQYF
TRBV3-1/TRBV3-2	15	.	TRBJ2-1	TRBD2	TGTGCCAGCAGCCTCTGGCGGGAGAAGAGCAATGAGCAGTTCTTC	CASSLWREKSNEQFF
TRBV5-4	15	.	TRBJ2-5	TRBD2	TGTGCCAGCAGCGTAAGGGGACTAGCGGGAGAGACCCAGTACTTC	CASSVRGLAGETQYF
TRBV19	15	few	TRBJ1-3	.	TGTGCCAGCGAGGAAGGTCAGGGGTATTCGAACACCATATATTTT	CASEEGQGYSNTIYF
TRBV19	16	.	TRBJ2-5	TRBD2	TGTGCCAGTAGAGGACTAGCGGGAGGTACTAGAGAGACCCAGTACTTC	CASRGLAGGTRETQYF
TRBV7-6	17	few	TRBJ2-7	TRBD1	TGTGCCAGCAGCTTAGTTGGACAGGGTAATATGCTTAACGAGCAGTACTTC	CASSLVGQGNMLNEQYF
TRBV28	16	.	TRBJ1-3	TRBD1	TGTGCCAGCAGTTTAGGCGGTCAGGGGGCAGGAAACACCATATATTTT	CASSLGGQGAGNTIYF
TRBV7-7	16	.	TRBJ2-2	TRBD2	TGTGCTAGCAGCTTAGGGAGCGGGAGTGGCACCGGGGAGCTGTTTTTT	CASSLGSGSGTGELFF
TRBV7-2	16	few	TRBJ2-3	TRBD1	TGTGCCAGCAGCTTAACCGGGACAGGGTTCTCGGATACGCAGTATTTT	CASSLTGTGFSDTQYF
TRBV13	14	.	TRBJ1-1	TRBD1	TGTGCCAGCAGCTTTCGACAGGGGGCCACTGAAGCTTTCTTT	CASSFRQGATEAFF
TRBV7-3	17	few	TRBJ2-1	.	TGTGCCAGCAGCTTAACTTGGGGGCGTGACTCCTACAATGAGCAGTTCTTC	CASSLTWGRDSYNEQFF
TRBV2	18	.	TRBJ2-5	.	TGTGCCAGCAGTGAAGCGCTTCGGACAGTCCAAGTTCAAGAGACCCAGTACTTC	CASSEALRTVQVQETQYF
TRBV6-2/TRBV6-3	14	.	TRBJ1-3	.	TGTGCCAGCAGTTATCGGGACACAGGAAACACCATATATTTT	CASSYRDTGNTIYF
TRBV30	15	.	TRBJ1-3	TRBD1	TGTGCCTGGACCCCGACAGGGAGCTCTGGAAACACCATATATTTT	CAWTPTGSSGNTIYF